The clone carrying this TCR beta chain was seen a few times. What it binds is unknown. This entry belongs to a study of cytomegalovirus exposure and HLA in healthy donors. Study overall: Of all 400 or so donors who were genotyped, roughly 81% belonged to the Caucasian-associated ancestry cluster. Study results and caveats: One variant, a missense change in DCLRE1C, was linked in a later analysis to TCR beta V- and J-gene trimming. A few chains linked to CMV were shown in vitro to be specific for CMV antigens. For most subjects, TCR beta sequences were reported to predict HLA-A and HLA-B alleles with accuracy.

A multiplex PCR was run with 60 Vbeta primers and 13 Jbeta primers. The table came from immunoSEQ multiplex PCR; TCRdb's copy has only in-frame clones and leaves some out. This table holds 150,000 to 200,000 clones, roughly 80% found once. CDR1 LNHNV and CDR2 YYDKDF come from the germline V gene (reference sequence). The CDR3 contains 14 residues. Trimming took 1 base from V and 1 from J, leaving 6 bases between them. V is TRBV15 and J is TRBJ2-3; no clear D. The receptor's source is a man in his forties in good health and CMV-seropositive. The sequenced material came from PBMCs. The CDR3 here is CATSRVPRTDTQYF. In DNA, the CDR3 is TGTGCCACCAGCAGAGTTCCTCGCACAGATACGCAGTATTTT.